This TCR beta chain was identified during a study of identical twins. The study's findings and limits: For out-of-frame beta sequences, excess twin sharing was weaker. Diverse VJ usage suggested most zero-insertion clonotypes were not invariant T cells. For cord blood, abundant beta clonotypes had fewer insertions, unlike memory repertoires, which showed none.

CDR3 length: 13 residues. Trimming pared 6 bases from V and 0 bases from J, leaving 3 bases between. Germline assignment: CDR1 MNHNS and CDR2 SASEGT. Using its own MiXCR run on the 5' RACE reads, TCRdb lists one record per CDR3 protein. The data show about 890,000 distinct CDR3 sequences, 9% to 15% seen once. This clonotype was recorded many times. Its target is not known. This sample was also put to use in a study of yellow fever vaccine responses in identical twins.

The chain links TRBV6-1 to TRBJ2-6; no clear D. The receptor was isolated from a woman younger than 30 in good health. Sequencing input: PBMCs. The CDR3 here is CASRFSGANVLTF. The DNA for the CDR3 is TGTGCCAGCAGGTTCTCTGGGGCCAACGTCCTGACTTTC.